This T cell receptor (beta chain) was observed in a study of CD8 T cells in Susac syndrome. CDR1 MNHEY and CDR2 SVGAGI come from the germline V gene. Between the trimmed V and J ends, which lost 4 bases and 0 bases, there was a span of 11 bases. The CDR3 runs to 15 residues. An amount of RNA that ranged from about 0.45 to 1 ug was reverse transcribed with random hexamers. A single record per CDR3 protein comes from TCRdb applying MiXCR to the immunoSEQ multiplex PCR reads. The sample contains around 160,000 distinct CDR3 sequences, 93% of which appear only once. Sequencing of TCR beta was performed on blood CD8+ and CD4+ T cells. Healthy donors were controls matched for age and sex.

Sequenced material: CD4+ T cells from PBMCs. The V gene is TRBV6-5, the J gene TRBJ2-3, with D maybe TRBD2 (6 bases). This receptor was obtained from a human donor in good health. The CDR3 nucleotides read TGTGCCAGCAGTTGGTTGGGGGGTAGCACAGATACGCAGTATTTT. Translating it yields CASSWLGGSTDTQYF.